The sequence of this T cell receptor beta chain was determined in a study of CD8+ T cells in alopecia areata (dated by TCRdb to 2016 to 2018). About the study as a whole: Treated patients were enrolled in an open-label pilot trial of oral tofacitinib, 5 to 10 mg twice daily, for moderate-to-severe alopecia areata. Clonality in the scalp was compared among normal scalp (n=4), patchy alopecia areata scalp (n=8), and alopecia totalis/universalis scalp (n=8). Amplification of TCRbeta CDR3 regions was done by immunoSEQ multiplex PCR using 35 Vbeta forward primers and 13 Jbeta reverse primers. RNA was obtained with the PAXgene miRNA kit for fixed scalp, the miRNeasy kit for PBMCs, and the RNeasy kit for mouse skin. Tofacitinib was administered for 6 to 18 months, and 6 months of follow-up off drug were then conducted to assess delayed response and recurrence. In both human patients and the C3H/HeJ mouse model, the study applied high-throughput TCRbeta sequencing to look at T cell clonal expansion in alopecia areata. Biopsies were taken from tofacitinib-treated patients at baseline and at 4 and 24 weeks of treatment, and a later scalp biopsy was taken in several of the tofacitinib-treated patients. The SALT score, which quantifies the percentage of affected scalp surface area, was used to measure disease severity in treated patients. On the human side, TCRbeta sequencing was run on scalp tissue and on sorted CD4+ and CD8+ peripheral blood T cells from healthy controls and from alopecia areata patients with either patchy or totalis/universalis disease.

Taken with the paper, the label for treatment or condition translates to: oral pan-JAK inhibitor, 5-10 mg twice daily. From alopecia areata patients, peripheral blood was collected along with lesional scalp punch biopsies. PBMCs were isolated by density centrifugation and stained for CD3, CD4 and CD8, and CD4+ and CD8+ T cells were sorted on a FACSAria. From the germline V gene, CDR1 is SNHLY and CDR2 is FYNNEI. V is shortened by 5 bases, J by 0 bases, and the region joining them spans 11 bases. The CDR3 holds 14 amino acids from the cysteine to the phenylalanine. Here the CDR3 DNA is all that survives: 42 bases in frame from base 1. Library generation was performed with the immunoSEQ multiplex PCR assay. For TCR sequencing, RNA was extracted from every sample and reverse transcribed into cDNA to serve as template. First-strand cDNA was synthesized using SuperScript III with a 2:1 mix of oligo-dT and random hexamers. A synthetic immune receptor repertoire was used to measure amplification bias, and any remaining bias was corrected computationally. On the authors' methods: After raw reads were preprocessed to remove errors, the CDR3 was defined following IMGT conventions as running from the conserved cysteine to phenylalanine. Clonality was computed as 1 minus the Shannon entropy, with the entropy normalized by log2 of the number of productive unique TCRs. Scalp TCRbeta sequences were cross-referenced with sorted blood CD4 and CD8 repertoires so that the CD4 or CD8 identity of scalp clones could be inferred. Sourced from immuneACCESS, this table was stored by TCRdb with only in-frame sequences that have V and J called. A share of the clones is absent; for the studies checked, an unresolved V gene accounts for under half, and the remainder has no known explanation. D and trimming were read from the DNA, whereas the V and J calls and clone size are those reported in that table. Within this sample are roughly 280,000 clones, with about 62% of them counted one time only. In total, the top ten clones hold 0.8% to 1% of the sample.

For this clone: It lacks a known antigen. No base quality values were provided; no much bigger clone lies one nucleotide off.

The study at large found these results: The treated cohort was small, with a single nonresponder, so links between baseline CD8+ expansion and response need larger studies. Tofacitinib significantly lowered scalp clonality and the number of expanded CD8+ clones among the top 100 scalp clones. Unlike mouse skin, which is dominated by gammadelta T cells, normal human skin has resident alphabeta T cells that are also sequenced, and this complicates analysis of the scalp TCR repertoire. During tofacitinib treatment, many expanded lesional clones stuck around in both scalp and blood, and this persistence may partly explain why relapse happens after treatment is stopped. Compared with mice, TCR sequences shared between patients were less clear, possibly partly because of HLA diversity across the patient population. Higher clonality and more expanded CD8+ clones were observed in lesional scalp than in normal scalp, particularly in alopecia totalis/universalis, a finding suggestive of antigenic drive.

This receptor chain uses TRBV2 and TRBJ2-7; the best D guess is TRBD1, with 5 bases matching. The source material was CD4+ T cells sorted from blood, sampled between weeks 51 and 52, from a patient treated with tofacitinib. The clonotype comes from a human donor with alopecia areata. The CDR3 loop reads CASSYDSSSYEQYF. The nucleotides read TGTGCCAGCAGTTACGACAGTAGCTCCTACGAGCAGTACTTC. Where the CDR3 stops, the reference TRBV2 and TRBJ2-7 genes take over; the full variable domain is EPEVTQTPSHQVTQMGQEVILRCVPISNHLYFYWYRQILGQKVEFLVSFYNNEISEKSEIFDDQFSVERPDGSNFTLKIRSTKLEDSAMYFCASSYDSSSYEQYFGPGTRLTVT.